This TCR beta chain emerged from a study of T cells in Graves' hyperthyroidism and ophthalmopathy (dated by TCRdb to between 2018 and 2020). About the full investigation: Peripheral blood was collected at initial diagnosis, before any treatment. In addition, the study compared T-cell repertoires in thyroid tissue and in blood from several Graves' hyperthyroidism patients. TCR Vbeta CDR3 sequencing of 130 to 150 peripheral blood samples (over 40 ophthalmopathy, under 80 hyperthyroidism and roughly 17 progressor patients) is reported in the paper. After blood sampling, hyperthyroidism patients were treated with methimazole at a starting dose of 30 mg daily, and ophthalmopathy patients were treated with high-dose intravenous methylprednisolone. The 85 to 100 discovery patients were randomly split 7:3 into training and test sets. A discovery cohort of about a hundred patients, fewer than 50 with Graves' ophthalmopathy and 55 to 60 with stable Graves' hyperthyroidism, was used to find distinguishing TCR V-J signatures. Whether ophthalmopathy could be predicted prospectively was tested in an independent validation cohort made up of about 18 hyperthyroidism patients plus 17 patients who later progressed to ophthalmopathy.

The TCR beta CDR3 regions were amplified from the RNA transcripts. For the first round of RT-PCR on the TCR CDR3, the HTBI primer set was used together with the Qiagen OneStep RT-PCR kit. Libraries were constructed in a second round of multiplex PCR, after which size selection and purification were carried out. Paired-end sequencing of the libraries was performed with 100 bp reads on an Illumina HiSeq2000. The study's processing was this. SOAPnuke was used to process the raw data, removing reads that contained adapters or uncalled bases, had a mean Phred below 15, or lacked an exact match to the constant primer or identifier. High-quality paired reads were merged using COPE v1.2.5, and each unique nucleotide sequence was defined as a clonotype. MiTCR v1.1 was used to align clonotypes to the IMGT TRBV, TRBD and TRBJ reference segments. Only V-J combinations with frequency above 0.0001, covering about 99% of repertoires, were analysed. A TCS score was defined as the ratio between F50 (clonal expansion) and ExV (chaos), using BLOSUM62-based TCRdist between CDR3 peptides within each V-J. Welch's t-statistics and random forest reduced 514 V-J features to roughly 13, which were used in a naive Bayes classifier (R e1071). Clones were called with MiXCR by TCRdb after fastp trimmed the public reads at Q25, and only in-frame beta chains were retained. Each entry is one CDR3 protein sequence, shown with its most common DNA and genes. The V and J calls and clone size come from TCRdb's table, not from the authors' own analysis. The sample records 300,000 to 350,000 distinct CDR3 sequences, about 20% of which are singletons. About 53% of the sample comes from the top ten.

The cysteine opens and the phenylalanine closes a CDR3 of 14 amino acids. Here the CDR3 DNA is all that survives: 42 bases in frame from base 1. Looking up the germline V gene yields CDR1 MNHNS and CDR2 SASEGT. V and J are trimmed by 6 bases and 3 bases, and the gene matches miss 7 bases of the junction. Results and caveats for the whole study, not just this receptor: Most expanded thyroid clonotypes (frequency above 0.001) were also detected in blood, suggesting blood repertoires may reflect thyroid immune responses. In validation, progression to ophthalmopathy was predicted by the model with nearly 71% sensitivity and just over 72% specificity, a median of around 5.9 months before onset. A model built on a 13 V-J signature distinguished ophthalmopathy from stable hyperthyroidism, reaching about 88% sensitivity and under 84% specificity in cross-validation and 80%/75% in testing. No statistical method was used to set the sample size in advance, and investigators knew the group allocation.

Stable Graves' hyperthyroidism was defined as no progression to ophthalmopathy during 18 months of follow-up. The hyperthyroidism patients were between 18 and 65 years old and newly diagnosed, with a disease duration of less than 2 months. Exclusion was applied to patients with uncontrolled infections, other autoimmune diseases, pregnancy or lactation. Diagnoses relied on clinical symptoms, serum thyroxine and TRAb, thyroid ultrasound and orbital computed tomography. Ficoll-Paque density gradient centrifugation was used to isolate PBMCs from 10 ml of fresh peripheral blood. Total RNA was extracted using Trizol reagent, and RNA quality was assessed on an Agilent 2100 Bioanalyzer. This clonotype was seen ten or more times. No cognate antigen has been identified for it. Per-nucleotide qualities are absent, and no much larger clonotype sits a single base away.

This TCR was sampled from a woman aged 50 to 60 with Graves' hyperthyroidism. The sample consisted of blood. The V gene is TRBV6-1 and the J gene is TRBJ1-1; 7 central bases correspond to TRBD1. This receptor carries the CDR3 CASRTTGRDTEAFF. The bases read TGTGCCAGCAGGACGACAGGGCGGGACACTGAAGCTTTCTTT.